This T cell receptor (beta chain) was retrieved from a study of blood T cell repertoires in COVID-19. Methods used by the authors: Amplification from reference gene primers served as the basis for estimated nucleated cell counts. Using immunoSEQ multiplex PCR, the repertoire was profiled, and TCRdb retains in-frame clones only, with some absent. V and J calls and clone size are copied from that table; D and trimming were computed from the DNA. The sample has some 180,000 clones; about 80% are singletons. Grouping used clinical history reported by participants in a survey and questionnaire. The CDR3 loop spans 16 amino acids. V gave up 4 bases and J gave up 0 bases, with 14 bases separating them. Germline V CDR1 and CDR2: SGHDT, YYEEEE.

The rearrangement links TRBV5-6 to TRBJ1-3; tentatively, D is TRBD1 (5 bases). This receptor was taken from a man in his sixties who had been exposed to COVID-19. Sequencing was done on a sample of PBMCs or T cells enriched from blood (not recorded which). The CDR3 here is CASSPPTVGSGNTIYF. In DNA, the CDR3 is TGTGCCAGCAGCCCCCCGACAGTTGGCTCTGGAAACACCATATATTTT.